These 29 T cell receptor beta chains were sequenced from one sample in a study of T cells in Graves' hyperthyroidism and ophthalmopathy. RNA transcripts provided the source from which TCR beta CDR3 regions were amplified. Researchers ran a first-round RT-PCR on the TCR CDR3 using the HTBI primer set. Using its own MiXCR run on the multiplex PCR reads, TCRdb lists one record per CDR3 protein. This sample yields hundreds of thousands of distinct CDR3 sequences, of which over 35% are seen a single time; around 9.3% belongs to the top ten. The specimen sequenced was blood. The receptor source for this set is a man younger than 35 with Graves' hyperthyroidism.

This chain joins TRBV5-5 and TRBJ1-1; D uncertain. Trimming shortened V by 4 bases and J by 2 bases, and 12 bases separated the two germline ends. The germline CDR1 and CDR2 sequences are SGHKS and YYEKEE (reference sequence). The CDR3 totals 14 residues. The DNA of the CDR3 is TGTGCCAGCAGCCGTCCGACATCCAACACTGAAGCTTTCTTT. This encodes CASSRPTSNTEAFF.

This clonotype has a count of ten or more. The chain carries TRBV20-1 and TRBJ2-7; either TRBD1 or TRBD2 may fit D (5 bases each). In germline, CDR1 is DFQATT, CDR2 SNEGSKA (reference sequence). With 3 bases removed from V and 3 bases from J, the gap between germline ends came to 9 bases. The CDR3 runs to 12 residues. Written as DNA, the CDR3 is TGCAGTGCTAGCCGGGACGGCTACGAGCAGTACTTC. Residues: CSASRDGYEQYF.

CDR3 protein: CASSLLSDSYSYEQYF. The CDR3 DNA follows: TGTGCCAGCAGCTTGCTATCGGACAGTTACTCCTACGAGCAGTACTTC. This sequence joins TRBV5-8 and TRBJ2-7; tentative D call: TRBD1 (6 bases). The CDR3 is 16 residues long. V shed 1 base and J shed 0 bases, with 14 bases lying between them. CDR1 and CDR2 (germline): SGHTS, YDEGEE.

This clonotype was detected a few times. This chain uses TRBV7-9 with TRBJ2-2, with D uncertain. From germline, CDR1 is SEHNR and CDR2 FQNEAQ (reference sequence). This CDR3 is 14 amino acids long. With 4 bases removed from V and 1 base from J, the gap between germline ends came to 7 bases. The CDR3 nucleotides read TGTGCCAGCAGCTCAGCAGGGAACACCGGGGAGCTGTTTTTT. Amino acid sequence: CASSSAGNTGELFF.

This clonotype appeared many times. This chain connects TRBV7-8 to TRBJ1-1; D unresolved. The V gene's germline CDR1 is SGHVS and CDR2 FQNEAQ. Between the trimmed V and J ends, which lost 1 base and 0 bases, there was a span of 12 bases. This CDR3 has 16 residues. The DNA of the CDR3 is TGTGCCAGCAGCTTAGGGTCCATGAACATGAACACTGAAGCTTTCTTT. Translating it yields CASSLGSMNMNTEAFF.

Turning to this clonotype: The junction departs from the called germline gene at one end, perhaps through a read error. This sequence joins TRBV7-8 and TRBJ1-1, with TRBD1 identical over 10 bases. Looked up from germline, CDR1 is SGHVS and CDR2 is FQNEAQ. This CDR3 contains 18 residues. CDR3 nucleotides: TGCGCCAGCAGCTTCCCCCGGGACAGGGGTAACATGAACACTGAAGCTTTCTTT. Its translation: CASSFPRDRGNMNTEAFF.

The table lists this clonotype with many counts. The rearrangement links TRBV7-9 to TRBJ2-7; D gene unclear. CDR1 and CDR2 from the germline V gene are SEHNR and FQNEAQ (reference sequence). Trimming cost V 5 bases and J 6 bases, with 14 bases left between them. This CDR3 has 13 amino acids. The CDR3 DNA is TGTGCCAGCAGCCATCAAGGTTGGGGCGAGCAGTACTTC. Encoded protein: CASSHQGWGEQYF.

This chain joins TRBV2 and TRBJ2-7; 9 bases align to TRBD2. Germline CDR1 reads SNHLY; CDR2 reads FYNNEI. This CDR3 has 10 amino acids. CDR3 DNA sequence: TGTGCTAGCGGGAGAGGTGAGCAGTACTTC. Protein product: CASGRGEQYF.

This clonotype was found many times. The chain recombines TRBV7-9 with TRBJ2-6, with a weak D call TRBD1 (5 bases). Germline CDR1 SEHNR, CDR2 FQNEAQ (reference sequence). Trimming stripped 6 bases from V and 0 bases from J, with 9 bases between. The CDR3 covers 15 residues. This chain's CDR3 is CASRNDSSGANVLTF. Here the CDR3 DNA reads TGTGCCAGCAGAAATGACAGCTCTGGGGCCAACGTCCTGACTTTC.

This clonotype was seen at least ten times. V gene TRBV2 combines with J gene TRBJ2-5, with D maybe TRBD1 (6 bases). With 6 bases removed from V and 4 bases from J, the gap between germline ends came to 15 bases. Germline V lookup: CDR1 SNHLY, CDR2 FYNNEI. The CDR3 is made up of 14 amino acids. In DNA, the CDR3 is TGTGCCAGCAGGAGAACAGGGCCAGGAGAGACCCAGTACTTC. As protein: CASRRTGPGETQYF. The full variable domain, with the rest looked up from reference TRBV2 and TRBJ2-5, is EPEVTQTPSHQVTQMGQEVILRCVPISNHLYFYWYRQILGQKVEFLVSFYNNEISEKSEIFDDQFSVERPDGSNFTLKIRSTKLEDSAMYFCASRRTGPGETQYFGPGTRLLVL.

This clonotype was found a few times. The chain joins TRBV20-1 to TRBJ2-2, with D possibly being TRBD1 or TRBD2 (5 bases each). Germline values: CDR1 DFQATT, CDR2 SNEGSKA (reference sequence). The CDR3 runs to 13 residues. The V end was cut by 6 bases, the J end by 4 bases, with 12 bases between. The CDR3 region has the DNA TGCAGTGCGCAGATAGGGACCACCGGGGAGCTGTTTTTT. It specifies CSAQIGTTGELFF.

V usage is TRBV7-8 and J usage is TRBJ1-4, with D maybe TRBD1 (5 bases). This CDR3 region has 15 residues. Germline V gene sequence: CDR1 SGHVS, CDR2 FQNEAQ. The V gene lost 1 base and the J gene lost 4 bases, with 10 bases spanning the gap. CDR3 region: CASSLGQLINEKLFF. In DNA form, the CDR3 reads TGTGCCAGCAGCTTAGGACAGCTTATTAATGAAAAACTGTTTTTT.

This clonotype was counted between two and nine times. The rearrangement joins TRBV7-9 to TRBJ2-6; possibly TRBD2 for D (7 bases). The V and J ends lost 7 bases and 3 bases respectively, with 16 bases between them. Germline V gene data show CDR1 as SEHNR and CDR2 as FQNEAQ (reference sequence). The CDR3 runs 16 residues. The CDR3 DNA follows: TGTGCCAGCACCTCTTGGGGGGGGCATGGGGCCAACGTCCTGACTTTC. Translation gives CASTSWGGHGANVLTF.

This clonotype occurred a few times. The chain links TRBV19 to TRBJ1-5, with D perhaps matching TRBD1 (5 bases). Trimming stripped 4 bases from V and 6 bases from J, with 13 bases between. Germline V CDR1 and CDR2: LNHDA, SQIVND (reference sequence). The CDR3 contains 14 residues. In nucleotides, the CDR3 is TGTGCCAGTAGTACCCGGGACGAGTTTCAGCCCCAGCATTTT. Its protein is CASSTRDEFQPQHF.

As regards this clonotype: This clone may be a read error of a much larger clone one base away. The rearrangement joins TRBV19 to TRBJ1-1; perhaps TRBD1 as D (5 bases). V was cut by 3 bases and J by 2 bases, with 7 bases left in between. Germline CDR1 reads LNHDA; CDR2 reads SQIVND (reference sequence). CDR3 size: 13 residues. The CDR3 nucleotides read TGTGCCAGTAGTATGGGGGAAAACACTGAAGCTTTCTTT. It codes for CASSMGENTEAFF. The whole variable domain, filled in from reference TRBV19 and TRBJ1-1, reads DGGITQSPKYLFRKEGQNVTLSCEQNLNHDAMYWYRQDPGQGLRLIYYSQIVNDFQKGDIAEGYSVSREKKESFPLTVTSAQKNPTAFYLCASSMGENTEAFFGQGTRLTVV.

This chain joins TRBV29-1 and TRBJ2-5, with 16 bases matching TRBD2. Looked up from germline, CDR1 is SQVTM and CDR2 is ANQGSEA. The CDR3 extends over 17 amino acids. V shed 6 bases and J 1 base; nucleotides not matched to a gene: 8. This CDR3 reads CSVDPGLAGGIQETQYF. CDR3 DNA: TGCAGCGTGGATCCGGGACTAGCGGGAGGGATCCAAGAGACCCAGTACTTC.

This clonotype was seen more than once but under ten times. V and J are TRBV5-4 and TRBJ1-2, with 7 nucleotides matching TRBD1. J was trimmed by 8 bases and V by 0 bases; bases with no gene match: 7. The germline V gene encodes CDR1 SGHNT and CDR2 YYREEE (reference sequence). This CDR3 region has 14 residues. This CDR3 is CASSLGAPGGGYTF. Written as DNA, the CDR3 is TGTGCCAGCAGCTTGGGTGCCCCAGGGGGAGGCTACACCTTC.

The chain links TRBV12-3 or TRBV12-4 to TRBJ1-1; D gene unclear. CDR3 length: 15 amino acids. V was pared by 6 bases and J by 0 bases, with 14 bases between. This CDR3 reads CASSPRGDMNTEAFF. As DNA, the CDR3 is TGTGCCAGCAGCCCCCGCGGAGATATGAACACTGAAGCTTTCTTT.

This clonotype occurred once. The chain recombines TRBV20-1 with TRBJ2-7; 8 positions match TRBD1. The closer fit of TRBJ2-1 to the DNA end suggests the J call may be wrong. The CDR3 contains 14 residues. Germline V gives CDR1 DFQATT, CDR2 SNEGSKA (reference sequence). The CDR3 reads CSARGPGGAHEQFF. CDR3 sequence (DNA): TGCAGTGCTAGAGGCCCAGGGGGCGCGCATGAGCAGTTCTTC.

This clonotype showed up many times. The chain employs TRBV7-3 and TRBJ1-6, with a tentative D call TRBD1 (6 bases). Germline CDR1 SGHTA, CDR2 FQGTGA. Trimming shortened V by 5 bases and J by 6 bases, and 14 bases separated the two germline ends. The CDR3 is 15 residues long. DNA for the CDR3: TGTGCCAGCAGCCAGACGGGACAAGTTAATTCACCCCTCCACTTT. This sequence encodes CASSQTGQVNSPLHF. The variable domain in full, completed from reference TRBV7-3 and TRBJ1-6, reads GAGVSQTPSNKVTEKGKYVELRCDPISGHTALYWYRQSLGQGPEFLIYFQGTGAADDSGLPNDRFFAVRPEGSVSTLKIQRTERGDSAVYLCASSQTGQVNSPLHFGNGTRLTVT.

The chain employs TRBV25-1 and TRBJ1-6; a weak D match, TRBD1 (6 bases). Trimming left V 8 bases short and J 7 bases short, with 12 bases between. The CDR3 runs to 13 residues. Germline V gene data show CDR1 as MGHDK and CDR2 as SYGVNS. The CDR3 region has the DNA TGTGCCAGCGGGCTCCAGGGGAATTCACCCCTCCACTTT. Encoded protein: CASGLQGNSPLHF.

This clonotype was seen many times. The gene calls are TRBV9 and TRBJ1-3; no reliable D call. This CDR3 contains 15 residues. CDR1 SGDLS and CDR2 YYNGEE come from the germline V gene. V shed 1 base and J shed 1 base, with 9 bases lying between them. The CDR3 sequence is CASSVSGVSGNTIYF. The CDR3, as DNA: TGTGCCAGCAGCGTATCAGGCGTATCTGGAAACACCATATATTTT.

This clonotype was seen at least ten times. The CDR3 coding sequence is TGTGCCAGCAGCTCGGGACCCCAAGAAGCTTTCTTT. It codes for CASSSGPQEAFF. The V and J genes are TRBV7-9 and TRBJ1-1; TRBD1 is a possible D gene (5 bases). From germline, CDR1 is SEHNR and CDR2 FQNEAQ (reference sequence). The V end lost 4 bases, the J end lost 8 bases, and 11 bases lay between the germline ends. CDR3 size: 12 residues. Full variable domain (missing parts from reference TRBV7-9 and TRBJ1-1): DTGVSQNPRHKITKRGQNVTFRCDPISEHNRLYWYRQTLGQGPEFLTYFQNEAQLEKSRLLSDRFSAERPKGSFSTLEIQRTEQGDSAMYLCASSSGPQEAFFGQGTRLTVV.

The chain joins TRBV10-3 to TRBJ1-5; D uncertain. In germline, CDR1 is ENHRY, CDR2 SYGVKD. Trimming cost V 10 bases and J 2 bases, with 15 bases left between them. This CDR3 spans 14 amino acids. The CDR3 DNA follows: TGTGCCAGCGTCAAGGGTTTCGGCAATCAGCCCCAGCATTTT. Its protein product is CASVKGFGNQPQHF.

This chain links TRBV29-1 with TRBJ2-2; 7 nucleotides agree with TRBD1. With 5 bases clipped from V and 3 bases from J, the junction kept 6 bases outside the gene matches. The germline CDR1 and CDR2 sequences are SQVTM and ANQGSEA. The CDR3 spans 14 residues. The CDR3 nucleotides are TGCAGCGTTACCGGGACAGATTACACCGGGGAGCTGTTTTTT. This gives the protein CSVTGTDYTGELFF.

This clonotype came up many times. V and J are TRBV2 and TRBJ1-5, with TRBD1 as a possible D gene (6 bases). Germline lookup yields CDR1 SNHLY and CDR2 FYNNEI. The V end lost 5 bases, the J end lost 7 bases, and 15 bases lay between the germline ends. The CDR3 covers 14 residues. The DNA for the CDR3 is TGTGCCAGCAGTAGTTACAGGGTTCAGCAGCCCCAGCATTTT. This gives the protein CASSSYRVQQPQHF.

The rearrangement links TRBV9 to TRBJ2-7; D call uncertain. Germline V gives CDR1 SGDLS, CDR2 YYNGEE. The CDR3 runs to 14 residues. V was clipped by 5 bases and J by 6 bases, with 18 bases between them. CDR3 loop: CASRIGRASGEQYF. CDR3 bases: TGTGCCAGCAGGATTGGACGGGCATCTGGCGAGCAGTACTTC. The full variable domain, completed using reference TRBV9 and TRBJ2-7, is DSGVTQTPKHLITATGQRVTLRCSPRSGDLSVYWYQQSLDQGLQFLIQYYNGEERAKGNILERFSAQQFPDLHSELNLSSLELGDSALYFCASRIGRASGEQYFGPGTRLTVT.

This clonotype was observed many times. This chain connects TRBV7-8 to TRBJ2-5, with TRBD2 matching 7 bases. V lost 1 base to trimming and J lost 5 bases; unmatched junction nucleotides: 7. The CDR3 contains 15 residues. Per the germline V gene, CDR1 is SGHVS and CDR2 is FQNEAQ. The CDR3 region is CASSLVQRGSETQYF. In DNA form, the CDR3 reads TGTGCCAGCAGCTTAGTCCAGCGGGGTTCGGAGACCCAGTACTTC. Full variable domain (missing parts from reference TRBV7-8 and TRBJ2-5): GAGVSQSPRYKVAKRGQDVALRCDPISGHVSLFWYQQALGQGPEFLTYFQNEAQLDKSGLPSDRFFAERPEGSVSTLKIQRTQQEDSAVYLCASSLVQRGSETQYFGPGTRLLVL.

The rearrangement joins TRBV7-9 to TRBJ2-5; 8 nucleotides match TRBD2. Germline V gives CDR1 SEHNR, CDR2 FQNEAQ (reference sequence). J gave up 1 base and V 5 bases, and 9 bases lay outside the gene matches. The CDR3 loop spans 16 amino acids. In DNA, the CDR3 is TGTGCCAGCAGCCCCCCCTCCGGGAGGGGCCAAGAGACCCAGTACTTC. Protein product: CASSPPSGRGQETQYF.